This TCR beta chain was found in a study of T cell clonotyping in hematopoietic cell transplantation. About the research overall: Recipients' pretransplant samples followed cytoreduction.

Comment on this clone: The antigen is undetermined.

Profiling relied on immunoSEQ multiplex PCR, and the TCRdb table lists in-frame clones only, not all of them. The table lists 25,000 to 30,000 clones, 90% to 95% of them singletons, with 2% to 2.5% in the top ten. Germline-derived CDR1 and CDR2 are MDHEN and SYDVKM. The CDR3 contains 14 residues. The ends were cut back, 6 bases at V and 4 bases at J, with 15 bases in the middle. The time point: recipient sample about 28 days before transplant, after cytoreduction. Study-level points and caveats: Pathologically expanded recipient clonotypes increased progressively from day 30 to day 180 as diversity fell. CD4 and CD8 repertoire contributions could not be separated without sorting. Few recipient clonotypes overlapped donors; over 95% were de novo at given depth.

Sequencing was performed on peripheral blood mononuclear cells, taken before stem cell transplant. The genes are TRBV28 and TRBJ1-2, with D possibly matching TRBD1 (5 bases). This receptor was identified in a man aged 50-59 years with acute myeloid leukemia. Some clones in this sample may be carry-over from other donors' samples. CDR3 DNA: TGTGCCAGCAGCCGTGTAGGGGTTATCTATGGCTACACCTTC. Translating it yields CASSRVGVIYGYTF.